This entry lists 17 T cell receptor beta chains sequenced from one sample in a study of blood T cell repertoires in COVID-19. Using immunoSEQ multiplex PCR, the repertoire was profiled, and TCRdb retains in-frame clones only, with some absent. The sample consists of some 200,000 clones, 90% to 95% of them appearing once. Sequenced sample: peripheral blood. These receptors were collected from a man aged 30 to 39 with COVID-19, enrolled during active disease.

CDR3 nucleotide sequence: TGCGCCAGCAGTCAATCGGAATTGGGAGGGAACACTGAAGCTTTCTTT. It specifies CASSQSELGGNTEAFF. The genes are TRBV23-1 and TRBJ1-1; no definite D call. TRBV23-1 falls under the ORF class, with uncertain function. V lost 0 bases, J lost 1 base, and 12 bases lay in between. CDR3 length: 16 residues.

The chain employs TRBV7-9 and TRBJ2-3; TRBD2 agrees at 7 bases. The germline CDR1 and CDR2 sequences are SEHNR and FQNEAQ (reference sequence). The CDR3 totals 16 residues. Trimming removed 5 bases from V and 2 bases from J; junction bases left unmatched: 10. The DNA for the CDR3 is TGTGCCAGCAGCCCCGTAGCGGGTGGGGACACAGATACGCAGTATTTT. This sequence encodes CASSPVAGGDTDTQYF.

J is TRBJ2-3 and V is TRBV19, with 8 bases lining up with TRBD2. Germline assignment: CDR1 LNHDA and CDR2 SQIVND (reference sequence). V shed 3 bases and J 2 bases; nucleotides not matched to a gene: 7. CDR3 length equals 16 residues. The chain's CDR3 is CASSIRPGGITDTQYF. The CDR3 region has the DNA TGTGCCAGTAGTATCCGACCGGGGGGGATCACAGATACGCAGTATTTT.

The chain carries TRBV5-6 and TRBJ1-6; 8 bases agree with TRBD1. J lost 4 bases, V lost 0 bases, and 0 bases had no gene match. This CDR3 spans 15 amino acids. Germline V CDR1 and CDR2: SGHDT, YYEEEE. The CDR3 region has the DNA TGTGCCAGCAGCTTGGGACAGGGGTATAATTCACCCCTCCACTTT. Its translation is CASSLGQGYNSPLHF. Full variable domain (outside the CDR3, taken from reference TRBV5-6 and TRBJ1-6): DAGVTQSPTHLIKTRGQQVTLRCSPKSGHDTVSWYQQALGQGPQFIFQYYEEEERQRGNFPDRFSGHQFPNYSSELNVNALLLGDSALYLCASSLGQGYNSPLHFGNGTRLTVT.

The genes are TRBV18 and TRBJ2-3, with 12 bases aligning to TRBD2. Germline V gene data show CDR1 as KGHSH and CDR2 as LQKENI. The CDR3 has 19 amino acids. With 8 bases clipped from V and 0 bases from J, the junction kept 15 bases outside the gene matches. Here the CDR3 reads CASQRGLAGPGGSTDTQYF. The CDR3 DNA sequence: TGTGCCAGCCAGCGGGGACTAGCGGGCCCGGGCGGGAGCACAGATACGCAGTATTTT.

This chain uses TRBV7-3 with TRBJ1-2; D is possibly TRBD1 (5 bases). Germline V lookup: CDR1 SGHTA, CDR2 FQGTGA. This CDR3 spans 14 amino acids. The V end was cut by 2 bases, the J end by 6 bases, with 13 bases between. The CDR3 sequence: CASSLASGVDGYTF. The CDR3 coding sequence is TGTGCCAGCAGCTTAGCTTCGGGGGTGGATGGCTACACCTTC.

This chain joins TRBV3-1 (or the pseudogene TRBV3-2) and TRBJ2-5, with 7 nucleotides matching TRBD1. V shed 1 base and J 5 bases; nucleotides not matched to a gene: 4. Germline lookup yields CDR1 LGHDT and CDR2 YNNKEL (reference sequence). CDR3 length: 14 residues. CDR3 residues: CASSQGQGWETQYF. DNA for the CDR3: TGTGCCAGCAGCCAAGGACAGGGCTGGGAGACCCAGTACTTC.

This chain connects TRBV5-5 to TRBJ2-7, with TRBD1 matching over 10 bases. CDR1 and CDR2 from the germline V gene are SGHKS and YYEKEE (reference sequence). This CDR3 has 15 amino acids. Germline trimming cut 0 bases from V and 3 bases from J; bases unmatched to any gene: 3. The CDR3 DNA follows: TGTGCCAGCAGCTTGGCCGGGACAGGGGACTACGAGCAGTACTTC. Protein product: CASSLAGTGDYEQYF.

A word on this clone: An end of the junction differs from the germline gene, which may be a read error. The rearrangement links TRBV3-1 (or the pseudogene TRBV3-2) to TRBJ1-2; TRBD1 matches 7 bases. The germline CDR1 and CDR2 sequences are LGHDT and YNNKEL (reference sequence). This CDR3 is built from 12 residues. Here the CDR3 reads CASSPRDSSRFF. The CDR3 bases are TGTGCCAGCAGCCCCCGGGACAGTAGCAGATTCTTC.

The V call is TRBV6-5, the J call TRBJ1-2; D unclear. The length of the CDR3 is 14 residues. Germline V lookup: CDR1 MNHEY, CDR2 SVGAGI. Trimming cost V 2 bases and J 4 bases, with 11 bases left between them. CDR3 DNA: TGTGCCAGCAGTTACCGCTCGGGTGGCTATGGCTACACCTTC. Translating gives CASSYRSGGYGYTF.

In the case of this clone: The identical CDR3 is also encoded by other nucleotide sequences in the sample. The chain combines TRBV7-9 with TRBJ1-1, with a tentative D call TRBD1 (5 bases). The germline V gene encodes CDR1 SEHNR and CDR2 FQNEAQ (reference sequence). Trimming took 6 bases from V and 1 from J, leaving 9 bases between them. The CDR3 consists of 13 residues. CDR3 residues: CASSPQGNTEAFF. The CDR3 DNA follows: TGTGCCAGCAGTCCTCAGGGGAACACTGAAGCTTTCTTT.

The chain is built from TRBV6-6 and TRBJ1-4; D is undetermined. The CDR3 runs 16 residues. Trimming removed 0 bases at V and 4 bases at J, with 12 bases between. Germline loops: CDR1 MNHNY, CDR2 SVGAGI (reference sequence). CDR3 bases: TGTGCCAGCAGTTACTCCCGAGGGTCCATTAATGAAAAACTGTTTTTT. Translation gives CASSYSRGSINEKLFF.

The genes are TRBV5-4 and TRBJ2-7, with TRBD2 as a possible D gene (6 bases). CDR1 and CDR2 (germline): SGHNT, YYREEE (reference sequence). V was shortened by 4 bases and J by 0 bases, with 11 bases between the two germline ends. The CDR3 totals 14 residues. CDR3 sequence: CASSPGLRSYEQYF. The CDR3 nucleotides are TGTGCCAGCAGCCCGGGACTCCGCTCCTACGAGCAGTACTTC.

This clone has just a few counts. The rearrangement joins TRBV5-1 to TRBJ1-2; 7 positions agree with TRBD1. After removal of 2 bases from V and 6 bases from J, the junction contained 1 base not matched to a gene. Germline V gene lookup returns CDR1 SGHRS and CDR2 YFSETQ. This CDR3 spans 12 amino acids. The CDR3 DNA reads as TGCGCCAGCAGCTTTGACAGGGATGGCTACACCTTC. Translated: CASSFDRDGYTF.

This chain uses TRBV10-2 with TRBJ1-1, with 8 positions matching TRBD1. CDR1 is WSHSY, CDR2 SAAADI, per germline. The trim removed 5 bases at V and 4 bases at J, leaving 0 bases unmatched. The CDR3 runs to 12 residues. Here the CDR3 DNA reads TGCGCCAGCAGTCAGGGGGCCACTGAAGCTTTCTTT. Translated, it gives CASSQGATEAFF.

The chain links TRBV7-9 to TRBJ1-2; D gene ambiguous. This CDR3 has 16 amino acids. Trimming pared 2 bases from V and 4 bases from J, leaving 17 bases between. Germline V gene data show CDR1 as SEHNR and CDR2 as FQNEAQ (reference sequence). CDR3 region: CASSLNWRPGSYGYTF. CDR3 DNA sequence: TGTGCCAGCAGCTTAAATTGGCGGCCTGGGAGCTATGGCTACACCTTC. The full variable domain, its missing parts supplied by reference TRBV7-9 and TRBJ1-2, is DTGVSQNPRHKITKRGQNVTFRCDPISEHNRLYWYRQTLGQGPEFLTYFQNEAQLEKSRLLSDRFSAERPKGSFSTLEIQRTEQGDSAMYLCASSLNWRPGSYGYTFGSGTRLTVV.

V gene TRBV4-2 combines with J gene TRBJ2-5; TRBD2 might be the D (7 bases). The CDR3 has 16 residues. V was shortened by 5 bases and J by 9 bases, with 25 bases between the two germline ends. Germline assignment: CDR1 LGHNA and CDR2 YNFKEQ. The CDR3 DNA sequence: TGTGCCAGCAGCTCGGACCTGGGGGCCGCACGGGAGGCCCAGTACTTC. Translation gives CASSSDLGAAREAQYF.